Included here is one TCR beta chain sequence, with context. The clone's antigen remains unknown. Per-base qualities were not stored, and no clone one base away is much larger. TCRbeta CDR3 regions were amplified from genomic DNA by means of the immunoSEQ Assay, a bias-controlled multiplex PCR. The original pipeline was this. The number of nucleated cells in each sample was estimated from the amplification of reference gene primers within the assay. To quantify the absolute abundance of each unique TCRbeta CDR3 rearrangement, sequence reads were collapsed and filtered. For each sample, productive Simpson clonality was calculated as the square root of Simpson's diversity index across productive rearrangements. This is the immuneACCESS table as TCRdb keeps it, with only in-frame sequences that have V and J called. A part of the clones is gone; compared with another copy, unresolved V genes explain less than half, and the rest is unexplained. V and J calls and clone size come straight from that table; D and trimming were deduced from the DNA. This sample comprises some 240,000 clones, about nine tenths of them detected only once. The top ten constitute 5.5% to 8% of the sample.

The data stem from a study of blood T cell repertoires in COVID-19 (dated by TCRdb to 2018 to 2021). In terms of the full investigation: Collaborator samples came from the United States, Italy and Spain and covered acute and convalescent phases of COVID-19. The repertoires were made available in a free public database intended to serve as a resource for research on the immune response to SARS-CoV-2. The dataset comprised deeply sampled blood TCRbeta repertoires from subjects exposed to, actively infected with, or recovered from COVID-19. A de-identified subject ID, COVID-19 status, age in years and sex were almost always included in the sample metadata. The samples were drawn from the first 160 participants of the ongoing ImmuneRACE study and from 1,254 subjects provided by 6 global collaborators. Where HLA class I and class II types were available, the types were taken from metadata supplied by the sample provider, not from assay-based typing. The prospective study material was composed of cDNA or gDNA derived from T cells, B-cell-depleted T cells, or PBMCs. The study at large found these results: How much clinical and demographic metadata was included differed by source and by participant, and the metadata was provided uncurated.

V is clipped by 0 bases and J by 4 bases, and the sequence between their germline boundaries is 15 bases long. Counted from cysteine to phenylalanine, this CDR3 has 16 amino acids. Just the 48-base CDR3 DNA is kept, in frame starting at base 1. From a lookup of the germline V gene, CDR1 and CDR2 are LGHNA and YNFKEQ. Samples from volunteer blood donors who had recovered from COVID-19 were contributed by a second Seattle source. Whole blood was collected in K2EDTA tubes by collaborating institutions according to the institutions' own protocols. For TCRbeta analysis, collaborator samples were shipped as frozen whole blood, as isolated PBMCs, or as DNA extracted from either sample type.

Sequenced sample: peripheral blood. The V and J genes are TRBV4-2 and TRBJ1-2; no D gene can be assigned with confidence. This TCR derives from a man between 60 and 75 years old who had recovered from COVID-19. In nucleotide form, the sequence is TGTGCCAGCAGCCAAGATCGGGGAGGCCTGCCCTATGGCTACACCTTC. This yields the protein CASSQDRGGLPYGYTF.